Each of the 22 T cell receptor beta chains below was sequenced from the same sample in a study of T cell responses to AZD1222 COVID-19 vaccine. Clones were read by immunoSEQ multiplex PCR, and TCRdb kept only the in-frame ones, dropping some. The table records about 150,000 clones, about nine tenths of them present only once. The specimen comprised peripheral blood, sampled 28 days after the second AZD1222 dose. The receptor set was obtained from an adult who received the AZD1222 COVID-19 vaccine.

The table lists this clone with a count of one. The V and J genes are TRBV14 and TRBJ2-1; 8 nucleotides agree with TRBD1. With V trimmed by 3 bases and J by 16 bases, 11 bases remained unmatched. CDR3 length: 13 residues. Germline V CDR1 and CDR2: SGHDN, FVKESK. CDR3 sequence reads: CASSHTQGAQLFF. CDR3 bases: TGTGCCAGCAGCCATACCCAGGGGGCGCAACTTTTCTTC.

The V and J genes are TRBV10-3 and TRBJ1-5, with TRBD1 matching 9 bases. Germline V gene sequence: CDR1 ENHRY, CDR2 SYGVKD. V gave up 6 bases and J gave up 3 bases; unmatched junction bases: 6. CDR3 length: 15 residues. CDR3 sequence reads: CAISRGQGLNQPQHF. CDR3 nucleotide sequence: TGTGCCATCAGCCGGGGACAGGGCCTCAATCAGCCCCAGCATTTT.

The rearrangement links TRBV28 to TRBJ2-7; TRBD1 is a possible D gene (5 bases). Germline V gene lookup returns CDR1 MDHEN and CDR2 SYDVKM. The germline V and J ends were trimmed by 4 bases and 3 bases, with 7 bases remaining between them. The CDR3 totals 12 residues. The CDR3, as DNA: TGTGCCAGCAGTTCAGGGTTCTACGAGCAGTACTTC. Translating it yields CASSSGFYEQYF.

This chain joins TRBV29-1 and TRBJ2-7; D gene unclear. From germline, CDR1 is SQVTM and CDR2 ANQGSEA. The V gene lost 4 bases and the J gene lost 6 bases, with 10 bases spanning the gap. The length of the CDR3 is 11 residues. CDR3 sequence (DNA): TGCAGCGTTGCGGACCCCCTCGAGCAGTACTTC. Residues: CSVADPLEQYF.

V gene TRBV5-1 combines with J gene TRBJ2-1; D is uncertain. The CDR3 is made up of 13 amino acids. V was clipped by 0 bases and J by 7 bases, with 8 bases between them. The germline V gene encodes CDR1 SGHRS and CDR2 YFSETQ. The CDR3 spells CASSLGLKNEQFF. CDR3 bases: TGCGCCAGCAGCTTGGGACTTAAAAATGAGCAGTTCTTC.

V is TRBV21-1 and J is TRBJ2-5; TRBD1, the D gene given by the table, was not confirmed from the DNA. TRBV21-1 is a pseudogene segment. The CDR3 totals 15 residues. The DNA of the CDR3 is TGTGCCAGCAGCCTTACCGGGACAGGGTACGCGACCCAGTACTTC. Translation: CASSLTGTGYATQYF.

The gene calls are TRBV4-2 and TRBJ1-1, with TRBD1 matching over 8 bases. Per the germline V gene, CDR1 is LGHNA and CDR2 is YNFKEQ. The trim removed 5 bases at V and 0 bases at J, leaving 8 bases unmatched. The CDR3 has 16 amino acids. Here the CDR3 reads CASSGWTGRVNTEAFF. The CDR3 nucleotides are TGTGCCAGCAGCGGGTGGACAGGGAGGGTGAACACTGAAGCTTTCTTT.

The chain recombines TRBV21-1 with TRBJ1-1; TRBD1, the table's D call, was not compared with the DNA. TRBV21-1 is reported as a pseudogene. The CDR3 contains 17 residues. The chain's CDR3 is CASSRPGQGALVTEAFF. The CDR3 nucleotides read TGTGCCAGCAGCCGCCCGGGACAGGGGGCGCTGGTCACTGAAGCTTTCTTT.

The chain recombines TRBV2 with TRBJ1-1, with D maybe TRBD1 (5 bases). With 5 bases removed from V and 7 bases from J, the gap between germline ends came to 14 bases. The CDR3 has 13 residues. Germline V gives CDR1 SNHLY, CDR2 FYNNEI. As DNA, the CDR3 is TGTGCCAGCAGTTCACGGGACCGGGGTGAAGCTTTCTTT. This translates into CASSSRDRGEAFF.

The chain links TRBV9 to TRBJ2-3; 11 bases fit TRBD2. There are 17 residues in the CDR3. Trimming at V came to 3 bases and at J to 4 bases, leaving 10 bases not matched to a gene. Germline CDR1 reads SGDLS; CDR2 reads YYNGEE. The CDR3 DNA is TGTGCCAGCAGCGCATCGATACTAGCGGGAGAAGCAGATACGCAGTATTTT. Translation gives CASSASILAGEADTQYF.

This chain uses TRBV14 with TRBJ1-2, with TRBD1 matching 8 bases. CDR3 length: 13 amino acids. Germline values: CDR1 SGHDN, CDR2 FVKESK. With 1 base clipped from V and 7 bases from J, the junction kept 2 bases outside the gene matches. CDR3 DNA: TGTGCCAGCAGCCAAGGGACAGGGACTGGCTACACCTTC. Protein: CASSQGTGTGYTF.

This clone has a single count. CDR3: CASSLAVAEQYF. Here the CDR3 DNA reads TGTGCCAGCAGCTTAGCGGTAGCGGAGCAGTACTTC. The chain carries TRBV11-2 and TRBJ2-7, with D maybe TRBD2 (5 bases). CDR3 length: 12 amino acids. Germline V CDR1 and CDR2: SGHAT, FQNNGV. V was clipped by 1 base and J by 7 bases, with 8 bases between them.

This clone was seen only once. The rearrangement uses TRBV3-1 (or the pseudogene TRBV3-2) and TRBJ2-3; 12 nucleotides agree with TRBD1. V lost 4 bases to trimming and J lost 3 bases; unmatched junction nucleotides: 8. In germline, CDR1 is LGHDT, CDR2 YNNKEL (reference sequence). The CDR3 has 17 amino acids. CDR3 nucleotide sequence: TGTGCCAGCAGCCGCGCGTGGGGACAGGGGGCAACAGATACGCAGTATTTT. This encodes CASSRAWGQGATDTQYF.

The chain couples TRBV27 to TRBJ2-7; D might be TRBD1 (6 bases). This CDR3 spans 15 amino acids. CDR1 is MNHEY and CDR2 is SMNVEV in the germline V gene (reference sequence). V was clipped by 2 bases and J by 3 bases, with 14 bases between them. CDR3 loop: CASSLKWTENYEQYF. CDR3 DNA: TGTGCCAGCAGTTTAAAGTGGACAGAAAACTACGAGCAGTACTTC.

V gene TRBV11-2 combines with J gene TRBJ1-2; a weak D match, TRBD1 (6 bases). The CDR3 length is 15 residues. The V gene lost 5 bases and the J gene lost 3 bases, with 16 bases spanning the gap. Per the germline V gene, CDR1 is SGHAT and CDR2 is FQNNGV. CDR3 in DNA: TGTGCCAGCAGCGTTACAGGGACGGGGTACTATGGCTACACCTTC. It translates to CASSVTGTGYYGYTF. Complete variable domain (other parts from reference TRBV11-2 and TRBJ1-2): EAGVAQSPRYKIIEKRQSVAFWCNPISGHATLYWYQQILGQGPKLLIQFQNNGVVDDSQLPKDRFSAERLKGVDSTLKIQPAKLEDSAVYLCASSVTGTGYYGYTFGSGTRLTVV.

This clone was picked up a small number of times. V gene TRBV6-2 or TRBV6-3 combines with J gene TRBJ2-7, with 8 bases aligning to TRBD1. Germline loops: CDR1 MNHEY, CDR2 SVGEGT. The junction had 4 bases not matched to a gene; V was cut back by 2 bases and J by 7 bases. The CDR3 spans 13 residues. This chain's CDR3 is CASSYTTGGEQYF. CDR3 coding DNA: TGTGCCAGCAGTTACACCACAGGGGGAGAGCAGTACTTC.

The chain combines TRBV19 with TRBJ2-1, with 9 positions matching TRBD2. Unmatched junction bases numbered 3, after V lost 3 bases and J lost 9 bases. The CDR3 is made up of 13 amino acids. Germline lookup yields CDR1 LNHDA and CDR2 SQIVND (reference sequence). The CDR3 sequence is CASSISGRGEQFF. CDR3 coding DNA: TGTGCCAGTAGTATTAGCGGGAGAGGTGAGCAGTTCTTC. Based on the CDR3 plus reference TRBV19 and TRBJ2-1, the full variable domain is DGGITQSPKYLFRKEGQNVTLSCEQNLNHDAMYWYRQDPGQGLRLIYYSQIVNDFQKGDIAEGYSVSREKKESFPLTVTSAQKNPTAFYLCASSISGRGEQFFGPGTRLTVL.

The chain carries TRBV24-1 and TRBJ2-7; D gene unclear. The CDR3 length is 14 residues. V gave up 4 bases and J gave up 2 bases, with 11 bases separating them. Germline loops: CDR1 KGHDR, CDR2 SFDVKD. In DNA, the CDR3 is TGTGCCACCAGTGACTCTGGTCGGCCCTACGAGCAGTACTTC. Encoded protein: CATSDSGRPYEQYF.

The CDR3 region has the DNA TGTGCCAGCGGCCCAGGGAATGAAAAACTGTTTTTT. Its protein product is CASGPGNEKLFF. The V gene is TRBV12-3 or TRBV12-4, the J gene TRBJ1-4; TRBD1 might be the D (5 bases). Deletions cut 8 bases from V and 5 bases from J, with 9 bases between. The CDR3 totals 12 residues.

V and J are TRBV6-6 and TRBJ1-3; 10 bases agree with TRBD1. The CDR3 length is 15 residues. Losses at the gene ends were 2 bases for V and 4 bases for J; bases not matched to a gene: 2. Germline CDR1 and CDR2: MNHNY and SVGAGI (reference sequence). CDR3 DNA: TGTGCCAGCAGTTACGACAGGGGGCCAGGAAACACCATATATTTT. Amino acids: CASSYDRGPGNTIYF.

J is TRBJ1-2 and V is TRBV24-1, with D perhaps matching TRBD1 (5 bases). This CDR3 has 16 amino acids. Deletions cut 1 base from V and 7 bases from J, with 18 bases between. The germline V gene encodes CDR1 KGHDR and CDR2 SFDVKD. This CDR3 is CATSDFTGTSHSGYTF. The CDR3 bases are TGTGCCACCAGTGATTTTACCGGGACCAGCCACTCTGGCTACACCTTC.

This clone was counted only a few times. CDR3: CASSLVSEELFF. CDR3 DNA sequence: TGTGCCAGCAGCTTAGTTTCCGAGGAGCTGTTTTTT. The genes are TRBV11-3 and TRBJ2-2; D unclear. The ends were cut back, 1 base at V and 10 bases at J, with 7 bases in the middle. CDR1 is SGHNT and CDR2 is YENEEA in the germline V gene. The CDR3 spans 12 residues.